This TCR beta chain is drawn from a study of shared clonotypes between healthy human individuals (dated by TCRdb to 2018 to 2021). For the wider study: Two women and a few men aged 18 to 49 years were included in the cohort. To estimate repertoire size and how much clonotypes are shared between individuals, the study performed deep sequencing of blood TCR repertoires from about five healthy adults. For each donor, CD4 naive and CD4 memory were each run on three plates, CD8 naive on two plates, and CD8 memory on one plate. Libraries were prepared and TCR repertoires were sequenced by different laboratories using diverse techniques, in order to increase sequencing depth and limit assay-specific biases. Between about 0.94 and 8.9 billion PBMCs per donor were obtained by leukapheresis. What the research found in general, with its limitations: Compared with non-shared clonotypes, the clonotypes found in all four sorted-subset donors had higher generation probabilities. Sampling was restricted to blood, and TCR repertoires in tissue are likely to differ from TCR repertoires in blood. Even with the large sequencing depth, rarefaction of the sorted-subset datasets indicated that sequencing was incomplete. About 4.5% of naive CD4, roughly 3.5% of naive CD8, roughly 2.4% of memory CD4, and 0.4% of memory CD8 clonotypes were shared across several donors. The small number of donors limited the genetic and exposure-history diversity represented. Estimated clonotype richness was generally larger for naive than for memory subsets. Pairwise subsampling indicated that sequencing depth was expected to affect the degree of clonotype sharing among donors.

Based on the germline V gene (reference sequence), the CDR1 and CDR2 sequences are SGHNT and YYREEE. Inclusive of the bounding cysteine and phenylalanine, the CDR3 is 15 residues long. Left in the record is the CDR3 DNA by itself, 45 bases read in frame from the first base. Between the V and J ends, shortened by 6 bases and 2 bases respectively, the junction contains 17 bases. The donors were healthy, HIV-negative adults who had no recently reported acute infections or vaccinations. Every donor was a Caucasian adult residing in Nashville, Tennessee, USA. CD4+ T cells were enriched by magnetic negative selection; naive cells were then positively selected on CD45RA, and the negative fraction formed the memory subset. Blood was obtained by leukapheresis, after which PBMCs were separated by Ficoll-Histopaque density gradient centrifugation and cryopreserved in liquid nitrogen vapor phase. Analytical flow cytometry was used to check the purity and quantity of each magnetically sorted T cell population. From each sorted fraction, genomic DNA was isolated and quantified by UV absorbance on a Nanodrop 2000c.

On this clone itself: What antigen it recognizes has not been identified. One base away there is no much larger clone; base qualities are not given.

Using the deep immunoSEQ assay, multiplex PCR amplified TCR CDR3 regions from genomic DNA. Genomic DNA extracted from each cell subset was distributed evenly over all wells of several immunoSEQ 96-well plates, and each plate served as one replicate. Each replicate PCR for sorted subsets received about 0.2 ug genomic DNA, equal to roughly 33,000 T cell genomes. Purified libraries were quantified with a Qubit 3.0 fluorometer, sized on a Bioanalyzer 2100, and re-quantified with the KAPA Library Quantification kit. Every immunoSEQ 96-well plate was sequenced on a separate single-read 150-cycle Illumina NextSeq 550 flow cell. Processing in the source paper ran as follows. Because the immunoSEQ output held only junctional sequences and lacked quality scores, the filtering could not match the filtering applied to full-length reads. Sequences were annotated with PyIR, a Python wrapper for IgBLAST v1.9, and V/J genes and CDR3 were assigned using IMGT germline references. Reads were filtered out if the reads had weak V/J assignments (E-value above 1e-6), no CDR3, stop codons, out-of-frame junctions, or ambiguous translated residues. V3J clonotypes were defined as sequences sharing the same inferred V gene, J gene, and CDR3 amino acid sequence. Percentage overlap between repertoires was computed as shared unique clonotypes divided by the size of the smaller repertoire. RTK rarefaction, the Chao1 estimator, and Recon v2.1 estimates of unobserved clonotypes were used to assess repertoire richness. Generation probabilities were computed with OLGA for all TCRbeta clonotypes obtained by the gDNA method from a handful of donors. TCRdb limited this immuneACCESS table to in-frame rearrangements with V and J called. A share of clones is missing; checked studies link under half to unresolved V genes, and the rest is unexplained. V, J and clone size derive from that table, while D and trimming were established from the DNA sequence. For this sample the table gives approximately 2.5 million clones, of which around nine tenths were detected only once. The leading ten clones occupy around 0.14% of the sample.

The sequenced sample was naive CD4+ T cells sorted from blood. This specimen's cell subset or site label, per the study, means: CD45RA+ positively selected. The clonotype comes from a man aged 18 to 29 in good health. Rearrangement joined TRBV5-4 to TRBJ2-5; TRBD2 is possibly the D segment (5 matching bases). CDR3 reads: CASTSKGGRQETQYF. The bases are TGTGCCAGCACCTCAAAAGGAGGCAGACAAGAGACCCAGTACTTC.